A single sample is the source of the 30 T cell receptor beta chains below, sequenced in a study of pediatric ulcerative colitis. The assay was immunoSEQ multiplex PCR, and TCRdb's table has in-frame clones only and misses some. Of tens of thousands of clones in the sample, around 78% are singletons; the top ten hold around 0.7%. During colonoscopy, one to two rectal pinch biopsies were collected. The sample was gut tissue. All receptors come from a boy younger than 18 with moderate ulcerative colitis.

This sequence joins TRBV7-6 and TRBJ1-1; the D gene is possibly TRBD1 (5 bases). The CDR3 covers 16 residues. Trimming pared 5 bases from V and 2 bases from J, leaving 18 bases between. Germline V gene data show CDR1 as SGHVS and CDR2 as FNYEAQ. This chain's CDR3 is CASSLGGNRENTEAFF. Written as DNA, the CDR3 is TGTGCCAGCAGCCTGGGGGGGAATAGGGAAAACACTGAAGCTTTCTTT.

The V gene is TRBV11-2, the J gene TRBJ2-5; TRBD1 might be the D (6 bases). Germline CDR1 is SGHAT and CDR2 is FQNNGV. The CDR3 extends over 16 amino acids. Trimming cost V 6 bases and J 4 bases, with 21 bases left between them. This CDR3 is CASSLWGRGVGETQYF. CDR3 coding DNA: TGTGCCAGCAGTCTTTGGGGCAGGGGAGTAGGAGAGACCCAGTACTTC.

This clone was detected only once. V and J are TRBV11-3 and TRBJ2-3; no clear D gene. Germline V gene sequence: CDR1 SGHNT, CDR2 YENEEA. The CDR3 loop spans 15 amino acids. V shed 1 base and J shed 0 bases, with 8 bases lying between them. The chain's CDR3 is CASSLATWSTDTQYF. DNA for the CDR3: TGTGCCAGCAGCTTAGCGACTTGGAGCACAGATACGCAGTATTTT.

The chain is built from TRBV5-5 and TRBJ2-5, with a possible D match to TRBD2 (6 bases). V lost 0 bases, J lost 6 bases, and 21 bases lay in between. Germline V lookup: CDR1 SGHKS, CDR2 YYEKEE (reference sequence). The CDR3 length is 17 residues. The CDR3 spells CASSLVGGPGRAQTQYF. The CDR3 nucleotides are TGTGCCAGCAGCTTGGTTGGCGGGCCCGGGAGAGCCCAGACCCAGTACTTC.

This rearrangement joins TRBV5-1 to TRBJ2-2; the D is unclear. Germline V CDR1 and CDR2: SGHRS, YFSETQ. The CDR3 covers 13 residues. The V end was cut by 4 bases, the J end by 3 bases, with 7 bases between. DNA for the CDR3: TGCGCCAGCAGCCCTCTCTACACCGGGGAGCTGTTTTTT. This translates into CASSPLYTGELFF.

V usage is TRBV2 and J usage is TRBJ1-2; D gene uncertain. CDR3 length equals 13 residues. CDR1 is SNHLY and CDR2 is FYNNEI in the germline V gene. V shed 0 bases and J shed 4 bases, with 6 bases lying between them. The CDR3 loop is CASSEARSYGYTF. CDR3 bases: TGTGCCAGCAGTGAAGCGCGATCCTATGGCTACACCTTC.

The count of this clone is one. This chain uses TRBV29-1 with TRBJ1-2; no clear D. V was shortened by 6 bases and J by 4 bases, with 18 bases between the two germline ends. This CDR3 is built from 14 residues. Germline values: CDR1 SQVTM, CDR2 ANQGSEA. In DNA form, the CDR3 reads TGCAGCGTCCTCCCCTTGGGGTTTGTCTATGGCTACACCTTC. Amino acids: CSVLPLGFVYGYTF.

The rearrangement uses TRBV5-8 and TRBJ2-5, with D perhaps matching TRBD1 (5 bases). This CDR3 spans 13 amino acids. Per the germline V gene, CDR1 is SGHTS and CDR2 is YDEGEE. The V and J ends lost 2 bases and 4 bases respectively, with 9 bases between them. The CDR3 spells CASSFPGLETQYF. CDR3 nucleotide sequence: TGTGCCAGCAGCTTCCCAGGGTTAGAGACCCAGTACTTC.

This clone was seen a handful of times. The rearrangement links TRBV5-6 to TRBJ2-7; no firm D call. CDR3 length equals 14 residues. V was shortened by 0 bases and J by 9 bases, with 16 bases between the two germline ends. The germline gives CDR1 SGHDT, CDR2 YYEEEE. As DNA, the CDR3 is TGTGCCAGCAGCTTGGGGGTTTTAGTCAACATGCAGTACTTC. Translating gives CASSLGVLVNMQYF.

This chain joins TRBV5-4 and TRBJ2-1, with 12 bases fitting TRBD2. The CDR3 consists of 16 residues. With 1 base clipped from V and 4 bases from J, the junction kept 3 bases outside the gene matches. The germline CDR1 and CDR2 sequences are SGHNT and YYREEE (reference sequence). The CDR3 DNA reads TGTGCCAGCAGCTTGCCTAGCGGGAGGGGTTACAATGAGCAGTTCTTC. Its protein product is CASSLPSGRGYNEQFF.

V usage is TRBV5-6 and J usage is TRBJ1-4; possible D gene TRBD1, 5 bases. The V end lost 3 bases, the J end lost 7 bases, and 10 bases lay between the germline ends. Per germline, CDR1 SGHDT and CDR2 YYEEEE. The CDR3 is 13 residues long. CDR3 DNA: TGTGCCAGCAGCTCATCGGGGCGTGAAAAACTGTTTTTT. This gives the protein CASSSSGREKLFF.

This chain links TRBV6-1 with TRBJ2-7; 8 bases are a match to TRBD2. CDR1 and CDR2 from the germline V gene are MNHNS and SASEGT. The CDR3 length is 14 residues. Trimming took 6 bases from V and 3 from J; bases not matched to a gene: 7. The CDR3 DNA follows: TGTGCCAGCAGAACGACGGCGGGGGGCTACGAGCAGTACTTC. Translating gives CASRTTAGGYEQYF.

The rearrangement links TRBV7-9 to TRBJ2-7, with TRBD1 identical over 10 bases. CDR1 SEHNR and CDR2 FQNEAQ come from the germline V gene (reference sequence). The CDR3 has 17 residues. V shed 5 bases and J 0 bases; nucleotides not matched to a gene: 10. The CDR3 spells CASSRPGQGTHSYEQYF. For the CDR3, the DNA is TGTGCCAGCAGCCGCCCGGGACAGGGGACGCACTCCTACGAGCAGTACTTC.

The genes are TRBV30 and TRBJ1-6; TRBD1 is a possible D gene (5 bases). The germline V gene encodes CDR1 GTSNPN and CDR2 SVGIG (reference sequence). V was trimmed by 3 bases and J by 6 bases, leaving 18 bases between them. CDR3 size: 16 residues. CDR3 loop: CAWSPAGTVVNSPLHF. The CDR3 bases are TGTGCCTGGAGCCCTGCAGGGACTGTAGTTAATTCACCCCTCCACTTT.

The rearrangement joins TRBV25-1 to TRBJ2-1; the D call may be TRBD1 or TRBD2 (6 bases each). V lost 1 base and J lost 4, with 14 bases in between. Germline assignment: CDR1 MGHDK and CDR2 SYGVNS. The CDR3 has 16 residues. The CDR3 region has the DNA TGTGCCAGCAGTGAATGGGGGGCGCGAGGGTACAATGAGCAGTTCTTC. Translation: CASSEWGARGYNEQFF.

This chain joins TRBV12-5 and TRBJ1-2; D is possibly TRBD1 (6 bases). Germline V gene data show CDR1 as LGHNT and CDR2 as FRNRAP. V was trimmed by 1 base and J by 4 bases, leaving 16 bases between them. This CDR3 comprises 16 residues. CDR3 sequence reads: CASGLAGAGLLYGYTF. CDR3 nucleotides: TGTGCTAGTGGTTTGGCAGGGGCAGGCCTGCTCTATGGCTACACCTTC.

The chain recombines TRBV6-5 with TRBJ1-2; D unclear. This CDR3 region has 11 residues. The V end lost 4 bases, the J end lost 4 bases, and 4 bases lay between the germline ends. Germline lookup yields CDR1 MNHEY and CDR2 SVGAGI. The DNA for the CDR3 is TGTGCCAGCAGTTCCGGCTATGGCTACACCTTC. It codes for CASSSGYGYTF.

In this sample, this clone turned up a few times. In DNA form, the CDR3 reads TGTGCCAGCAGCGCTAGCGCAACCTACAATGAGCAGTTCTTC. Residues: CASSASATYNEQFF. The chain joins TRBV9 to TRBJ2-1, with TRBD2 as a possible D gene (6 bases). Trimming pared 3 bases from V and 2 bases from J, leaving 9 bases between. Germline V gene data show CDR1 as SGDLS and CDR2 as YYNGEE. The CDR3 spans 14 residues.

V gene TRBV19 combines with J gene TRBJ2-2, with D perhaps matching TRBD2 (6 bases). The CDR3 extends over 14 amino acids. Trimming removed 6 bases from V and 4 bases from J, with 12 bases in between. The germline CDR1 and CDR2 sequences are LNHDA and SQIVND (reference sequence). CDR3 amino acids: CASSPVTSTGELFF. The CDR3 DNA reads as TGTGCCAGTAGCCCGGTGACTAGCACCGGGGAGCTGTTTTTT.

This chain joins TRBV5-1 and TRBJ2-1; 9 bases align to TRBD2. Germline assignment: CDR1 SGHRS and CDR2 YFSETQ. The CDR3 has 17 amino acids. J lost 5 bases, V lost 4 bases, and 13 bases had no gene match. CDR3 loop: CASSPPLSLAGNNEQFF. CDR3 nucleotide sequence: TGCGCCAGCAGCCCACCCCTTAGCCTAGCGGGGAACAATGAGCAGTTCTTC.

The genes are TRBV28 and TRBJ1-2; D might be TRBD1 (5 bases). The CDR3 has 14 amino acids. Trimming took 3 bases from V and 4 from J, leaving 12 bases between them. The V gene's germline CDR1 is MDHEN and CDR2 SYDVKM. CDR3 coding DNA: TGTGCCAGCAGTTTGGGGCCAGTACCCTATGGCTACACCTTC. Its protein is CASSLGPVPYGYTF.

This clone was observed a few times. The rearrangement joins TRBV5-4 to TRBJ1-2, with unresolved D. The CDR3 extends over 12 amino acids. Trimming removed 0 bases at V and 4 bases at J, with 4 bases between. Germline lookup yields CDR1 SGHNT and CDR2 YYREEE (reference sequence). The CDR3 protein is CASSLGLYGYTF. In DNA, the CDR3 is TGTGCCAGCAGCTTGGGGCTCTATGGCTACACCTTC.

This chain's CDR3 is CASSQRGGFPNTEAFF. The DNA of the CDR3 is TGCGCCAGCAGCCAGCGTGGGGGGTTCCCGAACACTGAAGCTTTCTTT. V usage is TRBV4-1 and J usage is TRBJ1-1; perhaps TRBD1 as D (5 bases). Trimming pared 3 bases from V and 1 base from J, leaving 15 bases between. Germline lookup yields CDR1 MGHRA and CDR2 YSYEKL. The CDR3 sequence is 16 residues long.

The rearrangement links TRBV5-6 to TRBJ2-5; weak D call: TRBD1 (6 bases). Trimming shortened V by 0 bases and J by 1 base, and 10 bases separated the two germline ends. In germline, CDR1 is SGHDT, CDR2 YYEEEE. The CDR3 has 15 amino acids. CDR3 in DNA: TGTGCCAGCAGCTTGGAAGGGGGAATCCAAGAGACCCAGTACTTC. It is translated as CASSLEGGIQETQYF.

This clone has only one observation. The chain uses TRBV6-4 and TRBJ2-5; D remains unclear. The CDR3 contains 14 residues. The germline gives CDR1 MRHNA, CDR2 SNTAGT. Trimming left V 1 base short and J 5 bases short, with 11 bases between. The CDR3 reads CASSDLTVGETQYF. The CDR3, as DNA: TGTGCCAGCAGTGACTTGACGGTCGGGGAGACCCAGTACTTC.

The V call is TRBV7-9, the J call TRBJ1-1; D may be TRBD1 (6 bases). With 5 bases removed from V and 1 base from J, the gap between germline ends came to 14 bases. The CDR3 runs 15 residues. The V gene's germline CDR1 is SEHNR and CDR2 FQNEAQ (reference sequence). CDR3 amino acids: CASSGRGFRNTEAFF. CDR3 coding DNA: TGTGCCAGCAGCGGGAGGGGGTTTAGGAACACTGAAGCTTTCTTT.

The chain employs TRBV19 and TRBJ2-7; 8 bases map to TRBD1. J was trimmed by 0 bases and V by 3 bases; bases with no gene match: 4. CDR1 and CDR2 from the germline V gene are LNHDA and SQIVND (reference sequence). This CDR3 spans 15 amino acids. The CDR3 region has the DNA TGTGCCAGTAGTATCGACAGGGGCAGCTCCTACGAGCAGTACTTC. This translates into CASSIDRGSSYEQYF.

V usage is TRBV5-1 and J usage is TRBJ1-1; D not certain. Germline V gene data show CDR1 as SGHRS and CDR2 as YFSETQ. This CDR3 has 14 amino acids. The germline V and J ends were trimmed by 2 bases and 5 bases, with 13 bases remaining between them. CDR3 DNA: TGCGCCAGCAGCTTCTCCCAACGGGGAACTGAAGCTTTCTTT. This encodes CASSFSQRGTEAFF. Combining the CDR3 with reference TRBV5-1 and TRBJ1-1 gives the whole variable domain KAGVTQTPRYLIKTRGQQVTLSCSPISGHRSVSWYQQTPGQGLQFLFEYFSETQRNKGNFPGRFSGRQFSNSRSEMNVSTLELGDSALYLCASSFSQRGTEAFFGQGTRLTVV.

The V gene is TRBV15, the J gene TRBJ2-1; D is uncertain. The length of the CDR3 is 17 residues. V was trimmed by 0 bases and J by 0 bases, leaving 12 bases between them. Germline V gene data show CDR1 as LNHNV and CDR2 as YYDKDF (reference sequence). The chain's CDR3 is CATSRETGLSSYNEQFF. The CDR3 nucleotides are TGTGCCACCAGCAGAGAGACCGGTTTGAGCTCCTACAATGAGCAGTTCTTC.

The rearrangement uses TRBV11-2 and TRBJ2-1; D perhaps matches TRBD2 (7 bases). Trimming took 2 bases from V and 6 from J, leaving 14 bases between them. The CDR3 contains 15 residues. Per germline, CDR1 SGHAT and CDR2 FQNNGV. CDR3 loop: CASSLRLGGANEQFF. For the CDR3, the DNA is TGTGCCAGCAGCTTACGATTGGGGGGGGCCAATGAGCAGTTCTTC.